The 29 T cell receptor beta chains in this list originate from one sample, sequenced in a study of blood T cell repertoires in COVID-19. Profiled with immunoSEQ multiplex PCR; TCRdb holds only in-frame clones, not every one. The sample records over 150,000 clones, over 80% being singletons. The material sequenced was peripheral blood. Every receptor here comes from a woman aged 40 to 50 with COVID-19, enrolled during active disease.

The CDR3: CASSIGGAYGYTF. The CDR3 coding sequence is TGTGCCAGCAGTATAGGAGGTGCCTATGGCTACACCTTC. This chain uses TRBV12-3 or TRBV12-4 with TRBJ1-2; D unclear. The CDR3 has 13 residues. Trimming shortened V by 5 bases and J by 4 bases, and 11 bases separated the two germline ends.

The rearrangement joins TRBV27 to TRBJ2-5; 12 bases fit TRBD2. Germline V gene sequence: CDR1 MNHEY, CDR2 SMNVEV (reference sequence). V gave up 5 bases and J gave up 5 bases; unmatched junction bases: 9. The CDR3 contains 16 residues. The CDR3 is CASSPSSGGAEETQYF. DNA for the CDR3: TGTGCCAGCAGTCCATCTAGCGGGGGGGCCGAGGAGACCCAGTACTTC.

V gene TRBV28 combines with J gene TRBJ1-2; 10 bases match TRBD1. The CDR3 has 18 amino acids. The germline gives CDR1 MDHEN, CDR2 SYDVKM. Trimming at V came to 2 bases and at J to 1 base, leaving 10 bases not matched to a gene. The CDR3 loop reads CASSLTSLGTGVNYGYTF. CDR3 DNA: TGTGCCAGCAGTTTAACCAGTTTAGGGACAGGGGTTAACTATGGCTACACCTTC.

The genes are TRBV27 and TRBJ2-7; D is uncertain. Deletions cut 2 bases from V and 0 bases from J, with 5 bases between. Germline V gene data show CDR1 as MNHEY and CDR2 as SMNVEV (reference sequence). CDR3 size: 13 residues. The CDR3 loop is CASSLTSSYEQYF. CDR3 coding DNA: TGTGCCAGCAGTTTAACGAGCTCCTACGAGCAGTACTTC.

A single count supports this clone. V usage is TRBV19 and J usage is TRBJ1-5, with 7 positions matching TRBD1. There are 13 residues in the CDR3. Germline CDR1 reads LNHDA; CDR2 reads SQIVND (reference sequence). Germline trimming cut 6 bases from V and 4 bases from J; bases unmatched to any gene: 3. The CDR3 sequence: CASSLQGNQPQHF. The CDR3 nucleotides are TGTGCCAGTAGCCTACAGGGGAATCAGCCCCAGCATTTT.

The chain uses TRBV2 and TRBJ1-4, with a possible D match to TRBD1 (5 bases). The ends were cut back, 4 bases at V and 3 bases at J, with 9 bases in the middle. The CDR3 is 14 residues long. Germline loops: CDR1 SNHLY, CDR2 FYNNEI. In DNA, the CDR3 is TGTGCCAGCAGTGGAGACAGCTCTAATGAAAAACTGTTTTTT. It is translated as CASSGDSSNEKLFF.

A few counts support this clone. This chain uses TRBV28 with TRBJ2-1; TRBD2 matches at 11 bases. The germline gives CDR1 MDHEN, CDR2 SYDVKM. CDR3 length equals 17 residues. V was pared by 6 bases and J by 8 bases, with 15 bases of the junction left unmatched. CDR3 sequence (DNA): TGTGCCAGCAGAACTAGCGGGAGCACTTTTAGTCTGGATGAGCAGTTCTTC. It yields the protein CASRTSGSTFSLDEQFF. Filled out from reference TRBV28 and TRBJ2-1, the complete variable domain reads DVKVTQSSRYLVKRTGEKVFLECVQDMDHENMFWYRQDPGLGLRLIYFSYDVKMKEKGDIPEGYSVSREKKERFSLILESASTNQTSMYLCASRTSGSTFSLDEQFFGPGTRLTVL.

CDR3 residues: CASSFERGFNEQFF. CDR3 DNA: TGTGCCAGTAGTTTCGAGCGGGGATTCAATGAGCAGTTCTTC. V and J are TRBV19 and TRBJ2-1, with 7 positions matching TRBD2. The V gene's germline CDR1 is LNHDA and CDR2 SQIVND (reference sequence). CDR3 length equals 14 residues. Germline trimming cut 5 bases from V and 6 bases from J; bases unmatched to any gene: 7.

This clone was counted a few times. The chain links TRBV28 to TRBJ1-3; perhaps TRBD1 as D (6 bases). CDR3 length equals 13 residues. V lost 5 bases and J lost 8, with 13 bases in between. Germline CDR1 is MDHEN and CDR2 is SYDVKM. CDR3 in DNA: TGTGCCAGCAGTCCGACAGGATCGGACACCATATATTTT. Amino acids: CASSPTGSDTIYF.

This clone was counted a few times. This sequence joins TRBV5-1 and TRBJ2-3; possible D gene TRBD2, 6 bases. V was clipped by 4 bases and J by 6 bases, with 12 bases between them. Germline values: CDR1 SGHRS, CDR2 YFSETQ. The CDR3 extends over 13 amino acids. The CDR3 here is CASSMTSSDTQYF. The CDR3 DNA reads TGCGCCAGCAGCATGACTAGTTCGGATACGCAGTATTTT.

Comments on this clone: Its ends do not fully match the called genes, so a read error is possible. This chain uses TRBV6-5 with TRBJ2-5; the match to TRBD2 covers 8 bases. CDR1 and CDR2 (germline): MNHEY, SVGAGI. The CDR3 spans 15 residues. Written as DNA, the CDR3 is TGTGCCAGCAGTGACTCGGGACTAGGGTTGGAGACCCAGTACTTC. Translating it yields CASSDSGLGLETQYF.

In nucleotides, the CDR3 is TGTGCCAGTAGTATTTGGGGGGACTATGGCTACACCTTC. It encodes CASSIWGDYGYTF. The rearrangement joins TRBV19 to TRBJ1-2; TRBD1 might be the D (5 bases). V was clipped by 3 bases and J by 3 bases, with 8 bases between them. Germline CDR1 and CDR2: LNHDA and SQIVND (reference sequence). The CDR3 sequence is 13 residues long. Full variable domain (remainder filled in from reference TRBV19 and TRBJ1-2): DGGITQSPKYLFRKEGQNVTLSCEQNLNHDAMYWYRQDPGQGLRLIYYSQIVNDFQKGDIAEGYSVSREKKESFPLTVTSAQKNPTAFYLCASSIWGDYGYTFGSGTRLTVV.

The chain recombines TRBV19 with TRBJ2-7; 8 nucleotides match TRBD2. The V gene end was trimmed by 0 bases and the J gene end by 5 bases; junction bases not matched to a gene: 9. The CDR3 is made up of 16 amino acids. Looked up from germline, CDR1 is LNHDA and CDR2 is SQIVND (reference sequence). The CDR3 is CASSIDREAGVDEQYF. Written as DNA, the CDR3 is TGTGCCAGTAGTATAGATCGGGAAGCGGGAGTCGACGAGCAGTACTTC.

The chain links TRBV5-1 to TRBJ2-1, with TRBD2 identical over 13 bases. The V gene's germline CDR1 is SGHRS and CDR2 YFSETQ. With 4 bases clipped from V and 7 bases from J, the junction kept 14 bases outside the gene matches. This CDR3 has 18 amino acids. The DNA for the CDR3 is TGCGCCAGCAGCCAGGTCCCGGGACTAGCGGGGCCCCAGAATGAGCAGTTCTTC. This sequence encodes CASSQVPGLAGPQNEQFF.

The CDR3 spells CASSLKNIQYF. The DNA of the CDR3 is TGTGCCAGCAGTCTAAAAAACATTCAGTACTTC. The gene calls are TRBV12-3 or TRBV12-4 and TRBJ2-4; D remains unclear. Between the trimmed V and J ends, which lost 5 bases and 4 bases, there was a span of 3 bases. The CDR3 runs 11 residues.

The chain employs TRBV6-4 and TRBJ2-3; 9 bases fit TRBD1. V shed 4 bases and J 2 bases; nucleotides not matched to a gene: 10. The CDR3 runs to 17 residues. Germline CDR1 is MRHNA and CDR2 is SNTAGT. The CDR3 DNA is TGTGCCAGCAGTGCAAAAACAGGGGGCCCACCCACAGATACGCAGTATTTT. Its translation: CASSAKTGGPPTDTQYF.

The J gene is TRBJ1-5, the V gene TRBV27; TRBD1 agrees at 7 bases. Germline trimming cut 0 bases from V and 0 bases from J; bases unmatched to any gene: 2. CDR1 is MNHEY, CDR2 SMNVEV, per germline (reference sequence). This CDR3 is 16 amino acids long. For the CDR3, the DNA is TGTGCCAGCAGTTTATCGACAGGGACTAGCAATCAGCCCCAGCATTTT. Its translation is CASSLSTGTSNQPQHF.

The chain combines TRBV10-1 with TRBJ2-1; 7 bases fit TRBD1. CDR3 length: 16 amino acids. J lost 1 base, V lost 6 bases, and 9 bases had no gene match. Germline loops: CDR1 WNHNN, CDR2 SYGVQD (reference sequence). The CDR3 DNA reads as TGCGCCAGCAGGCGCTTCAGGGGGAGATCCTACAATGAGCAGTTCTTC. This gives the protein CASRRFRGRSYNEQFF.

This clone occurred a few times. V usage is TRBV11-2 and J usage is TRBJ1-6; 7 bases fit TRBD1. Germline V lookup: CDR1 SGHAT, CDR2 FQNNGV. There are 15 residues in the CDR3. V shed 5 bases, J shed 12 bases, and the junction held 13 bases outside the gene matches. The CDR3 here is CASSPAGGWIGPLHF. CDR3 nucleotide sequence: TGTGCCAGCAGCCCAGCAGGGGGTTGGATTGGACCCCTCCACTTT.

In its sample, this clone was seen a few times. The J gene is TRBJ2-3, the V gene TRBV2, with D possibly being TRBD2 (5 bases). Trimming shortened V by 6 bases and J by 4 bases, and 11 bases separated the two germline ends. The CDR3 has 13 amino acids. The germline CDR1 and CDR2 sequences are SNHLY and FYNNEI. The CDR3 coding sequence is TGTGCCAGCAGCCACCGGGAAGCAGATACGCAGTATTTT. This translates into CASSHREADTQYF.

This rearrangement joins TRBV10-3 to TRBJ1-1; the match to TRBD1 covers 9 bases. The V and J ends lost 10 bases and 1 base, in that order; junction bases with no gene match: 4. Germline CDR1 reads ENHRY; CDR2 reads SYGVKD. This CDR3 has 13 residues. CDR3 protein: CASGTGPNTEAFF. The DNA of the CDR3 is TGTGCCAGCGGGACAGGGCCGAACACTGAAGCTTTCTTT.

This clone occurred a few times. V and J are TRBV11-3 and TRBJ2-1; 8 nucleotides match TRBD2. The V gene's germline CDR1 is SGHNT and CDR2 YENEEA. This CDR3 region has 15 residues. Trimming took 1 base from V and 8 from J; bases not matched to a gene: 7. This chain's CDR3 is CASSLGGLVSHEQFF. Written as DNA, the CDR3 is TGTGCCAGCAGCTTAGGGGGACTAGTCTCCCATGAGCAGTTCTTC.

Here the CDR3 DNA reads TGCGCCAGCAGCATTAGCGGGGGCCAAGAGACCCAGTACTTC. Encoded protein: CASSISGGQETQYF. The rearrangement uses TRBV5-1 and TRBJ2-5, with 9 bases lining up with TRBD2. With V trimmed by 4 bases and J by 1 base, 2 bases remained unmatched. Germline CDR1 reads SGHRS; CDR2 reads YFSETQ. CDR3 length: 14 residues. The variable domain in full, completed from reference TRBV5-1 and TRBJ2-5, reads KAGVTQTPRYLIKTRGQQVTLSCSPISGHRSVSWYQQTPGQGLQFLFEYFSETQRNKGNFPGRFSGRQFSNSRSEMNVSTLELGDSALYLCASSISGGQETQYFGPGTRLLVL.

This clone was counted between two and nine times. The V and J genes are TRBV19 and TRBJ2-1; tentative D call: TRBD1 (6 bases). V was shortened by 7 bases and J by 2 bases, with 9 bases between the two germline ends. From germline, CDR1 is LNHDA and CDR2 SQIVND (reference sequence). This CDR3 spans 13 amino acids. The CDR3 sequence: CASNQGPYNEQFF. The CDR3 DNA follows: TGTGCCAGTAACCAGGGGCCCTACAATGAGCAGTTCTTC.

The chain carries TRBV27 and TRBJ2-7; weak D call: TRBD2 (5 bases). Between the trimmed V and J ends, which lost 6 bases and 2 bases, there was a span of 11 bases. The CDR3 spans 13 residues. The germline CDR1 and CDR2 sequences are MNHEY and SMNVEV (reference sequence). The CDR3 loop reads CASRAAATYEQYF. CDR3 DNA sequence: TGTGCCAGCAGAGCGGCGGCTACCTACGAGCAGTACTTC.

The chain carries TRBV15 and TRBJ2-1; D is ambiguous. V shed 5 bases and J shed 9 bases, with 14 bases lying between them. The germline gives CDR1 LNHNV, CDR2 YYDKDF (reference sequence). The length of the CDR3 is 13 residues. CDR3 sequence (DNA): TGTGCCACCAGCCTTAGATGGAGAGCTGAGCAGTTCTTC. Translation: CATSLRWRAEQFF.

V usage is TRBV7-9 and J usage is TRBJ2-1, with 9 bases fitting TRBD2. This CDR3 spans 17 amino acids. The V and J ends lost 5 bases and 1 base, in that order; junction bases with no gene match: 9. The germline V gene encodes CDR1 SEHNR and CDR2 FQNEAQ (reference sequence). CDR3 bases: TGTGCCAGCAGCGTTAGAGGGGCGGGAGGGTCCTACAATGAGCAGTTCTTC. This gives the protein CASSVRGAGGSYNEQFF.

The V call is TRBV10-2, the J call TRBJ1-1; 10 nucleotides match TRBD1. V dropped 6 bases and J dropped 4; count of bases not matched to a gene: 2. Germline V lookup: CDR1 WSHSY, CDR2 SAAADI. The CDR3 is made up of 13 amino acids. The CDR3 sequence: CASRDRGSTEAFF. The CDR3 nucleotides read TGCGCCAGCAGGGACAGGGGGAGCACTGAAGCTTTCTTT.

CDR3 DNA: TGTGCCAGCAGTTACCCCGAGCGGGGGGGGAAAGAGACCCAGTACTTC. Translated, it gives CASSYPERGGKETQYF. The V gene is TRBV6-6, the J gene TRBJ2-5, with 10 bases that match TRBD2. CDR1 and CDR2 from the germline V gene are MNHNY and SVGAGI (reference sequence). The CDR3 is 16 amino acids. V gave up 2 bases and J gave up 3 bases; unmatched junction bases: 6.